These 7 T cell receptor beta chains were all obtained from the same sample, sequenced in a study of graft-versus-host responses after intestinal transplantation. For these receptors, no antigen is known. Profiling relied on immunoSEQ multiplex PCR, and the TCRdb table lists in-frame clones only, not all of them. This table has 70,000 to 95,000 clones, roughly 91% appearing once. Specimen: unstimulated CD8+ T cells sorted from spleen or lymph node cells, collected before transplant. The receptors shown here come from a human donor who was the organ donor for an intestinal transplant.

V usage is TRBV13 and J usage is TRBJ2-7; the D gene is possibly TRBD1 (6 bases). Germline CDR1 and CDR2: PRHDT and FYEKMQ (reference sequence). The CDR3 contains 15 residues. The V gene lost 5 bases and the J gene lost 6 bases, with 20 bases spanning the gap. This CDR3 reads CASSQRNRDLREQYF. The CDR3 DNA reads TGTGCCAGCAGCCAGAGGAACAGGGACCTCCGCGAGCAGTACTTC. Looking up the rest from reference TRBV13 and TRBJ2-7 gives the full variable domain: AAGVIQSPRHLIKEKRETATLKCYPIPRHDTVYWYQQGPGQDPQFLISFYEKMQSDKGSIPDRFSAQQFSDYHSELNMSSLELGDSALYFCASSQRNRDLREQYFGPGTRLTVT.

The V gene is TRBV4-3, the J gene TRBJ1-4; TRBD1 matches at 7 bases. The V and J ends lost 4 bases and 0 bases, in that order; junction bases with no gene match: 5. The germline gives CDR1 LGHNA, CDR2 YSLEER. The length of the CDR3 is 16 residues. The CDR3 spells CASSRLTGATNEKLFF. In nucleotides, the CDR3 is TGCGCCAGCAGCCGATTAACAGGGGCAACTAATGAAAAACTGTTTTTT.

This clone was detected only once. The chain joins TRBV5-1 to TRBJ1-1; possibly TRBD1 for D (6 bases). V was clipped by 0 bases and J by 5 bases, with 14 bases between them. Germline V gene lookup returns CDR1 SGHRS and CDR2 YFSETQ. The CDR3 contains 15 residues. CDR3 sequence (DNA): TGCGCCAGCAGCTTGGGTTCGGGGAGGGGGACTGAAGCTTTCTTT. Translated, it gives CASSLGSGRGTEAFF.

The chain's CDR3 is CASSPTPGVSYEQYF. The CDR3 DNA is TGTGCCAGCAGCCCCACCCCCGGGGTATCCTACGAGCAGTACTTC. This chain connects TRBV14 to TRBJ2-7, with a possible D match to TRBD2 (5 bases). The CDR3 extends over 15 amino acids. The V end was cut by 4 bases, the J end by 1 base, with 14 bases between. Germline V gene sequence: CDR1 SGHDN, CDR2 FVKESK.

The gene calls are TRBV19 and TRBJ2-1; weak D call: TRBD2 (6 bases). The CDR3 covers 14 residues. Germline CDR1 reads LNHDA; CDR2 reads SQIVND (reference sequence). V lost 7 bases and J 0 bases, leaving 10 bases between the germline ends. The CDR3 region is CASMAGSSYNEQFF. The CDR3 DNA reads TGTGCCAGTATGGCGGGAAGCTCCTACAATGAGCAGTTCTTC.

The rearrangement uses TRBV21-1 and TRBJ2-3; the D call TRBD2 from the table was never checked on the DNA. TRBV21-1 is deemed a pseudogene. The CDR3 is made up of 14 amino acids. CDR3 in DNA: TGTGCCAGCACCAAACTAGAGTTTGGTGATACGCAGTATTTT. Translation: CASTKLEFGDTQYF.

The chain links TRBV30 to TRBJ1-1, with a tentative D call TRBD1 (6 bases). Per the germline V gene, CDR1 is GTSNPN and CDR2 is SVGIG (reference sequence). V lost 8 bases and J lost 4, with 17 bases in between. The CDR3 consists of 13 residues. The CDR3 region is CAGSQGIFTEAFF. CDR3 nucleotides: TGTGCCGGATCACAGGGAATTTTCACTGAAGCTTTCTTT. The entire variable domain, with the rest obtained from reference TRBV30 and TRBJ1-1, is as follows: SQTIHQWPATLVQPVGSPLSLECTVEGTSNPNLYWYRQAAGRGLQLLFYSVGIGQISSEVPQNLSASRPQDRQFILSSKKLLLSDSGFYLCAGSQGIFTEAFFGQGTRLTVV.